These 16 T cell receptor beta chains originate from one sample sequenced in a study of human T cells and chemical hapten exposure. TCRdb reprocessed the RACE reads with MiXCR, giving one entry per CDR3 protein. The sample records about 300,000 distinct CDR3 sequences, 5% to 6.5% being singletons. Time point of the sample: pre-sensitization, week 0. The treatment denotes: therapeutic diphenylcyclopropenone sensitization with weekly scalp DPC. The material was whole blood, obtained in connection with sensitization to the hapten diphenylcyclopropenone (DPC). The receptor source for this set is a woman between 18 and 29 years old with alopecia areata. Some clones in this sample may be carry-over from other donors' samples.

This clonotype was seen a few times. This rearrangement joins TRBV4-1 to TRBJ1-6; 7 bases map to TRBD1. The trim removed 0 bases at V and 0 bases at J, leaving 8 bases unmatched. Germline CDR1 MGHRA, CDR2 YSYEKL. The CDR3 covers 19 residues. DNA of the CDR3: TGCGCCAGCAGCCAAGAAGGCGGACAGGAGAGCTCCTATAATTCACCCCTCCACTTT. Translation: CASSQEGGQESSYNSPLHF.

V and J are TRBV3-1 and TRBJ2-3; TRBD1 matches 8 bases. This CDR3 has 15 residues. The junction had 8 bases not matched to a gene; V was cut back by 5 bases and J by 4 bases. In germline, CDR1 is LGHDT, CDR2 YNNKEL (reference sequence). CDR3 DNA: TGTGCCAGCAGCTTAGAGGACAGGGCTGCAGATACGCAGTATTTT. Its protein is CASSLEDRAADTQYF.

This clonotype was observed many times. This rearrangement joins TRBV6-2 or TRBV6-3 to TRBJ2-7; TRBD1 matches 11 bases. The J segment lost 7 bases and the V segment lost 6 bases, leaving 11 bases of the junction unmatched. The CDR3 has 15 amino acids. Germline-derived CDR1 and CDR2 are MNHEY and SVGEGT. CDR3 sequence (DNA): TGTGCCAGCAGGAATCCGGGACAGGGGGTCGGGGAGCAGTACTTC. This gives the protein CASRNPGQGVGEQYF.

This clonotype was seen more than once but under ten times. The V gene is TRBV6-2 or TRBV6-3, the J gene TRBJ2-5; TRBD2 aligns across 9 bases. Germline V gene sequence: CDR1 MNHEY, CDR2 SVGEGT. V lost 7 bases to trimming and J lost 7 bases; unmatched junction nucleotides: 19. The CDR3 sequence is 17 residues long. The CDR3 bases are TGTGCCAGCACCCGCTCCCTGCTAGCGGGGAGCTATTGGACCCAGTACTTC. Translating gives CASTRSLLAGSYWTQYF.

The chain is built from TRBV11-2 and TRBJ2-1; possibly TRBD2 for D (6 bases). The V end lost 1 base, the J end lost 10 bases, and 8 bases lay between the germline ends. The CDR3 loop spans 12 amino acids. Germline-derived CDR1 and CDR2 are SGHAT and FQNNGV. CDR3 sequence reads: CASSLGRGEQFF. For the CDR3, the DNA is TGTGCCAGCAGCTTAGGACGGGGGGAGCAGTTCTTC.

This clonotype was observed a handful of times. The gene calls are TRBV24-1 and TRBJ2-1; 11 bases agree with TRBD1. J lost 7 bases, V lost 3 bases, and 4 bases had no gene match. This CDR3 comprises 15 residues. Germline CDR1 and CDR2: KGHDR and SFDVKD. CDR3 amino acids: CATSDPGQGGNEQFF. As DNA, the CDR3 is TGTGCCACCAGTGATCCGGGACAGGGGGGTAATGAGCAGTTCTTC.

Ten or more counts support this clonotype. The rearrangement uses TRBV10-3 and TRBJ1-1; 10 positions match TRBD1. Germline-derived CDR1 and CDR2 are ENHRY and SYGVKD. Losses at the gene ends were 10 bases for V and 3 bases for J; bases not matched to a gene: 5. This CDR3 has 13 amino acids. The CDR3 protein is CATLGQGDTEAFF. In DNA form, the CDR3 reads TGTGCCACCCTAGGACAGGGGGACACTGAAGCTTTCTTT.

This clonotype came up a few times. J is TRBJ1-1 and V is TRBV25-1; D perhaps matches TRBD1 (5 bases). Germline CDR1 and CDR2: MGHDK and SYGVNS. The CDR3 contains 15 residues. V dropped 4 bases and J dropped 2 bases, with 14 bases sitting between them. The CDR3 spells CASSGRGGINTEAFF. The CDR3 DNA reads TGTGCCAGCAGTGGCCGGGGGGGGATCAACACTGAAGCTTTCTTT.

This clonotype was recorded many times. The gene calls are TRBV10-3 and TRBJ2-7; no clear D gene. Per the germline V gene, CDR1 is ENHRY and CDR2 is SYGVKD. The germline V and J ends were trimmed by 6 bases and 4 bases, with 13 bases remaining between them. The CDR3 is 13 amino acids. CDR3 nucleotides: TGTGCCATCAGAGGTCCCGTGGGGTACGAGCAGTACTTC. Its protein is CAIRGPVGYEQYF.

This clonotype was seen a few times. CDR3 sequence (DNA): TGTGCCAGCAGTGAATATTCGCGGGGCCAAGAGACCCAGTACTTC. It translates to CASSEYSRGQETQYF. This chain uses TRBV25-1 with TRBJ2-5, with D maybe TRBD2 (6 bases). Trimming shortened V by 0 bases and J by 1 base, and 9 bases separated the two germline ends. The CDR3 loop spans 15 amino acids. Germline loops: CDR1 MGHDK, CDR2 SYGVNS.

In this sample, this clonotype turned up many times. The rearrangement links TRBV12-3 or TRBV12-4 to TRBJ2-2, with D hard to call. V shed 1 base and J shed 10 bases, with 10 bases lying between them. This CDR3 spans 13 amino acids. The CDR3 region is CASSLVRQEELFF. The CDR3, as DNA: TGTGCCAGCAGTTTAGTGAGGCAGGAGGAGCTGTTTTTT.

This clonotype has a handful of counts. J is TRBJ1-1 and V is TRBV9; D remains ambiguous. V lost 0 bases, J lost 0 bases, and 9 bases lay in between. Germline V CDR1 and CDR2: SGDLS, YYNGEE. The CDR3 runs to 15 residues. The CDR3 spells CASSVDVNMNTEAFF. CDR3 sequence (DNA): TGTGCCAGCAGCGTAGATGTGAATATGAACACTGAAGCTTTCTTT.

V gene TRBV18 combines with J gene TRBJ2-1; D remains unclear. CDR1 is KGHSH and CDR2 is LQKENI in the germline V gene. The CDR3 runs to 13 residues. Deletions cut 2 bases from V and 5 bases from J, with 7 bases between. CDR3 DNA sequence: TGTGCCAGCTCACCATCCCAGAACAATGAGCAGTTCTTC. Protein: CASSPSQNNEQFF.

This clonotype was recorded at least ten times. The V call is TRBV29-1, the J call TRBJ2-3; 9 bases map to TRBD2. The CDR3 is 15 amino acids. Losses at the gene ends were 4 bases for V and 0 bases for J; bases not matched to a gene: 5. Germline CDR1 reads SQVTM; CDR2 reads ANQGSEA. The CDR3, as DNA: TGCAGCGTTGTGAGAAGCGGGGGGAGCACAGATACGCAGTATTTT. It specifies CSVVRSGGSTDTQYF.

This clonotype was counted ten times or more. This rearrangement joins TRBV6-2 or TRBV6-3 to TRBJ2-1; 10 nucleotides align to TRBD1. CDR3 length: 12 amino acids. With 8 bases clipped from V and 7 bases from J, the junction kept 2 bases outside the gene matches. The germline CDR1 and CDR2 sequences are MNHEY and SVGEGT. The CDR3 DNA reads TGTGCCAGCCGGGACAGGGGAAATGAGCAGTTCTTC. This encodes CASRDRGNEQFF.

This chain links TRBV10-3 with TRBJ2-5; a weak D match, TRBD2 (6 bases). The CDR3 extends over 16 amino acids. Germline V lookup: CDR1 ENHRY, CDR2 SYGVKD. V was clipped by 2 bases and J by 1 base, with 14 bases between them. CDR3 in amino acids: CAISEARGAAQETQYF. The CDR3 nucleotides read TGTGCCATCAGTGAGGCCCGCGGGGCAGCCCAAGAGACCCAGTACTTC.